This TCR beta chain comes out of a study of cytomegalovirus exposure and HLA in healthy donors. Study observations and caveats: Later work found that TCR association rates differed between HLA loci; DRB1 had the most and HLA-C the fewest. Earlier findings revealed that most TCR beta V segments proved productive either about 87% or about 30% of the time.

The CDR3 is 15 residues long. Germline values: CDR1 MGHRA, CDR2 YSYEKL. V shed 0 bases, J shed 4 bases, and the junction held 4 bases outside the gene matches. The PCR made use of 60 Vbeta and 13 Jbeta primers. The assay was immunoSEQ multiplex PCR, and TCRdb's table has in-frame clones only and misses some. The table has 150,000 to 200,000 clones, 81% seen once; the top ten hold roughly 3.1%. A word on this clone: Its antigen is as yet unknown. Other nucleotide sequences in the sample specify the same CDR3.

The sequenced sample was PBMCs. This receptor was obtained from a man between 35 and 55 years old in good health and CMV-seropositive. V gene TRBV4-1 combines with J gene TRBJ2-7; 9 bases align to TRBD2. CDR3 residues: CASSQDLTSGYEQYF. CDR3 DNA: TGCGCCAGCAGCCAAGATCTGACTAGCGGATACGAGCAGTACTTC.